This TCR beta chain was sequenced for a study of shared clonotypes between healthy human individuals. General study points: Non-shared clonotypes were found to have lower generation probabilities than the clonotypes that were shared by all four of the sorted-subset donors. Tissue TCR repertoires likely differ from these blood-only repertoires. For sorted subsets, rarefaction showed incomplete sequencing despite large depth.

CDR1 is MGHDK and CDR2 is SYGVNS in the germline V gene. CDR3 size: 14 residues. Trimming took off 5 bases at V and 3 bases at J, with 10 bases between the two ends. Donors comprised only Caucasian adults living in Nashville, Tennessee. Measured with immunoSEQ multiplex PCR; TCRdb has only the in-frame clones, and not every one. Here the sample spans 740,000 or so clones, about 80% being singletons. Comment on this clone: Its cognate antigen is unknown.

This receptor was obtained from a woman under 40 in good health. This chain uses TRBV25-1 with TRBJ1-4, with a possible D match to TRBD1 (6 bases). The sequencing sample was made of memory CD4+ T cells sorted from blood. Subset of the sample: CD45RA-negative fraction. The CDR3 loop is CASSSQGSNEKLFF. CDR3 sequence (DNA): TGTGCCAGCAGTTCACAGGGCTCTAATGAAAAACTGTTTTTT.